This T cell receptor beta chain was profiled in a study of T cell responses to AZD1222 COVID-19 vaccine. Whole-study findings and limits: Spike was spanned by vaccine-associated CD4 TCRs, with dominance at 160-218 and 743-854.

CDR3 length: 15 residues. V gave up 5 bases and J gave up 2 bases; unmatched junction bases: 8. Germline V gene lookup returns CDR1 SGHVS and CDR2 FQNEAQ. This clone was seen just once. The antigen remains undetermined. Using immunoSEQ multiplex PCR, the repertoire was profiled, and TCRdb retains in-frame clones only, with some absent. The profile shows over 150,000 clones, about 90% of them singletons. The sample in question was peripheral blood, obtained on day 0 of MenACWY control vaccination. The chain recombines TRBV7-8 with TRBJ2-5; TRBD1 matches 7 bases. This TCR was sampled from an adult in good health. In nucleotides, the CDR3 is TGTGCCAGCAGCCTAAAAAGGGGGCAACAAGAGACCCAGTACTTC. Translation: CASSLKRGQQETQYF.